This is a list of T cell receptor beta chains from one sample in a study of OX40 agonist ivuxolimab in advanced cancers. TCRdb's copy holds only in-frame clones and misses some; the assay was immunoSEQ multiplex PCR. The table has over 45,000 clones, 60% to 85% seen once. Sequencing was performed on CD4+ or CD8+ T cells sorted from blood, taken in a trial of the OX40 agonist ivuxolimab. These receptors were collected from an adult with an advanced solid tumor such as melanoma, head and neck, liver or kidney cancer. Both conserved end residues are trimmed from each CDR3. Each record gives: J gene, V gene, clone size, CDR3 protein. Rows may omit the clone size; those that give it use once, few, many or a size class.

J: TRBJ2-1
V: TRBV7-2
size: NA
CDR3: ASIPGLAAHEQF

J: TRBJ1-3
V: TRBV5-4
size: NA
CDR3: ASSKNTSGNTIY

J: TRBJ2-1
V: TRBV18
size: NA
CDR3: ASSPSGQTPYNEQF

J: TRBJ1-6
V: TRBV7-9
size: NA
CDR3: ASSQPRGDNSPLH

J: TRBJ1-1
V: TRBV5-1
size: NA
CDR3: ASTAGPRNTEAF

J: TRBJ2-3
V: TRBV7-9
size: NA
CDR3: ASSPGLSTDTQY

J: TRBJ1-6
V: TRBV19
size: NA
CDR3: ASRGGAYNSPLH

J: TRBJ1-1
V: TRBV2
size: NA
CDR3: ASERGPLNTEAF

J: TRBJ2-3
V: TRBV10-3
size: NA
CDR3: ASQGTPSTDTQY

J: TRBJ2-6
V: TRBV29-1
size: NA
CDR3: SVPQVAGANVLT

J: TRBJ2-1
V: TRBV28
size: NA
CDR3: ASRTPGTSGGNEQF

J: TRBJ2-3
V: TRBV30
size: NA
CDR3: AWGSSTDTQY

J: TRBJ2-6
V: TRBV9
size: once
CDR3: ASSTRSGANVLT

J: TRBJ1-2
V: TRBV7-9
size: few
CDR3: ASSTLDRVKNYGYT

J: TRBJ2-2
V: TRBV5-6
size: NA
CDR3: ASSLDINTGELF

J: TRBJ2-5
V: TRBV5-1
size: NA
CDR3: ASSFRGNQETQY

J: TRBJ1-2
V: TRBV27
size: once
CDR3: ASSLSTGRPYGYT

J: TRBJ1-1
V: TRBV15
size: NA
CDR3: ATSRGVLGTEAF

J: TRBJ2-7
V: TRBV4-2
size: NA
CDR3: ASSQGGSGGAHEQY

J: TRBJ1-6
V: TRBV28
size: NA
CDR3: ASSLRAAIAHLH

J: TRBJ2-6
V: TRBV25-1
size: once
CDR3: ASSEIGSGANVLT

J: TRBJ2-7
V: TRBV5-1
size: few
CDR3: ASSIGTGYEQY

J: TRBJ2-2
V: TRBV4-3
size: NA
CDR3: ASSQDPSNTGELF

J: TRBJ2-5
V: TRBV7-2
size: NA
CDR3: ASSSGLGLQETQY

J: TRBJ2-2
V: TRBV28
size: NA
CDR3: ASSLGTGPHTGELF

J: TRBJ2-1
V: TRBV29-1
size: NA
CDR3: SVNHSPGGSYNEQF

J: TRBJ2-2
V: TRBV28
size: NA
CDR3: ASSRDLAGAAGELF

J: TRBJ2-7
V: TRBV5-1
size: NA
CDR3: ASSEGGGSYEQY

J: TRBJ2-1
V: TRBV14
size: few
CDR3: ATSGRYNEQF

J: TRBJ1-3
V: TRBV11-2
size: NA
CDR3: ASSLDQAGAGNTIY

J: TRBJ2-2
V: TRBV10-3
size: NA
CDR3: AIKSGQNTGELF

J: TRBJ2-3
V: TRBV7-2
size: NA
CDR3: ASSFHGGVWRTDTQY

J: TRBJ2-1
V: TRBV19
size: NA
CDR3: ASTTLTGTGEQF

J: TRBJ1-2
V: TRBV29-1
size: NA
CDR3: SVTDTLRYT

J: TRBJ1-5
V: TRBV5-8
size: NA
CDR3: ASSRPNQPQH

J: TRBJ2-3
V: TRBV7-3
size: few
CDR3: ASSLGGARISTDTQY

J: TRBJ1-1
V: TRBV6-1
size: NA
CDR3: ASGGQLNTEAF

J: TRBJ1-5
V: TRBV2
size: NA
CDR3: ASRADSNQPQH

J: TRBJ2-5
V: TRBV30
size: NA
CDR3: AWDGGQETQY

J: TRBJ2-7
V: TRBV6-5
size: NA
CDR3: ASSYDEQGTGQY

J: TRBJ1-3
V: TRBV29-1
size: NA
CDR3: SVVAGPSGNTIY

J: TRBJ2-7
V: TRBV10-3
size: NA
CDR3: AITPTGSYEQY

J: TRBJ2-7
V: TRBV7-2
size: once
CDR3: ASSPPHGGQGEREQY

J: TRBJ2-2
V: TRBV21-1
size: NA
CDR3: ASRYYPAPGGARHHDANTGELF

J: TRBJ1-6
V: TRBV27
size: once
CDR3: ASSLFIRSSPLH

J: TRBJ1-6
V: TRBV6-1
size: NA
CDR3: ASTGTGGSPLH

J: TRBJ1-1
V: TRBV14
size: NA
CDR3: ASSLYLVNTEAF

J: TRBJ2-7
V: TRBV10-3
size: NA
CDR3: AISESGLRVY

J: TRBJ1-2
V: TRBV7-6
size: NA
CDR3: ASSRDDRGSPGYT

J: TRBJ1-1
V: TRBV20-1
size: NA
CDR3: SAREGTEAF

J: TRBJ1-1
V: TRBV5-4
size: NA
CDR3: ASSPGQGLNTEAF

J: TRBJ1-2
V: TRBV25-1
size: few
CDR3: ASSGTGRDGYT

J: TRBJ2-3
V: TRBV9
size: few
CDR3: ASSAKEPFTDTQY

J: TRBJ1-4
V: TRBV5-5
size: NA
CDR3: ASSLNSGVSNEKLF